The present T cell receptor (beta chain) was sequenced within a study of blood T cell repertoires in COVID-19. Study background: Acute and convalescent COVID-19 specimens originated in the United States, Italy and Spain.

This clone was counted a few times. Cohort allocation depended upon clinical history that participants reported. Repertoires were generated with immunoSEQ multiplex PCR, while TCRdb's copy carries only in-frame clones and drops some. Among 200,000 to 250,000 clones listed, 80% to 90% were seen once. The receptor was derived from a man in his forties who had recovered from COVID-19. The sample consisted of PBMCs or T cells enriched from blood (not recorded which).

The CDR3 coding sequence is TGTGCCGGTACCGTGGGGCAGGGCCTCTACGAGCAGTACTTC. Protein sequence: CAGTVGQGLYEQYF. This chain uses TRBV6-5 with TRBJ2-7; D may be TRBD1 (5 bases). CDR3 size: 14 residues. With 11 bases removed from V and 3 bases from J, the gap between germline ends came to 20 bases. The germline CDR1 and CDR2 sequences are MNHEY and SVGAGI.